One and the same sample provided the 8 T cell receptor beta chains below, sequenced in a study of graft-versus-host responses after intestinal transplantation. The method was immunoSEQ multiplex PCR; TCRdb's version includes in-frame clones alone and lacks a portion of them. Among roughly 120,000 clones listed, roughly 96% were seen once. Antigens for these TCRs are unknown. The sequencing used unstimulated CD8+ T cells sorted from spleen or lymph node cells, collected before intestinal transplant. The receptors shown here come from a human donor who received an intestinal transplant.

The genes are TRBV2 and TRBJ2-3; 7 bases align to TRBD2. With V trimmed by 3 bases and J by 15 bases, 9 bases remained unmatched. This CDR3 comprises 12 residues. Germline assignment: CDR1 SNHLY and CDR2 FYNNEI. The CDR3 nucleotides read TGTGCCAGCAGTGAGGGACTAAGAGCCGAATATTTT. Translated, it gives CASSEGLRAEYF.

The rearrangement uses TRBV7-9 and TRBJ2-7, with D possibly being TRBD2 (6 bases). CDR3 length: 16 amino acids. Trimming cost V 5 bases and J 0 bases, with 17 bases left between them. Germline V CDR1 and CDR2: SEHNR, FQNEAQ (reference sequence). The CDR3 sequence: CASSPGDLAHSYEQYF. For the CDR3, the DNA is TGTGCCAGCAGCCCGGGGGACTTAGCCCACTCCTACGAGCAGTACTTC.

The CDR3 coding sequence is TGTGCCAGCGGACCGGGACAAACCTACGAGCAGTACTTC. Its protein is CASGPGQTYEQYF. The chain couples TRBV27 to TRBJ2-7; D possibly corresponds to TRBD1 (6 bases). Germline CDR1 is MNHEY and CDR2 is SMNVEV (reference sequence). V lost 8 bases to trimming and J lost 2 bases, with 13 bases between them. The CDR3 sequence is 13 residues long.

The CDR3 DNA sequence: TGTGCCAGCAGTTTTAGAGGGGAACAGACCCAGTACTTC. Protein sequence: CASSFRGEQTQYF. The genes are TRBV28 and TRBJ2-5; D tentatively reads TRBD1 or TRBD2 (5 bases each). The V gene's germline CDR1 is MDHEN and CDR2 SYDVKM. The length of the CDR3 is 13 residues. V lost 3 bases to trimming and J lost 6 bases, with 11 bases between them.

This rearrangement joins TRBV28 to TRBJ1-1, with a tentative D call TRBD1 (5 bases). The CDR3 spans 13 residues. V was pared by 2 bases and J by 4 bases, with 8 bases between. Germline-derived CDR1 and CDR2 are MDHEN and SYDVKM. The CDR3 bases are TGTGCCAGCAGTTTAGGGGGTACCACTGAAGCTTTCTTT. It specifies CASSLGGTTEAFF.

The chain links TRBV6-1 to TRBJ2-7; 7 bases are a match to TRBD1. The V gene's germline CDR1 is MNHNS and CDR2 SASEGT. CDR3 size: 11 residues. The ends lost 6 bases at V and 4 bases at J; junction bases unmatched: 0. The CDR3 sequence is CASRQGYEQYF. Written as DNA, the CDR3 is TGTGCCAGCAGACAGGGGTACGAGCAGTACTTC.

V usage is TRBV5-6 and J usage is TRBJ2-5, with TRBD1 identical over 9 bases. CDR1 is SGHDT, CDR2 YYEEEE, per germline. This CDR3 region has 13 residues. V gave up 5 bases and J gave up 5 bases; unmatched junction bases: 4. CDR3 sequence: CASSPGTGETQYF. CDR3 DNA sequence: TGTGCCAGCAGTCCCGGGACAGGGGAGACCCAGTACTTC.

The chain combines TRBV6-1 with TRBJ1-3; a possible D gene is TRBD1 (6 bases). This CDR3 has 15 residues. The V and J ends lost 3 bases and 4 bases respectively, with 13 bases between them. The germline CDR1 and CDR2 sequences are MNHNS and SASEGT. CDR3 loop: CASSDYPRGGNTIYF. In DNA, the CDR3 is TGTGCCAGCAGTGACTATCCGAGGGGGGGAAACACCATATATTTT.